This record concerns one T cell receptor (beta chain) sequence. Its specificity is unknown. This sample stems from a study of T cell responses to AZD1222 COVID-19 vaccine. The study's findings and limits: Researchers took repertoire samples only after the peak T cell response had come. Dominant at 160-218 and 743-854, vaccine-associated CD4 TCRs also spanned spike. AZD1222 recipients seropositive at baseline numbered only 6 or 7. Unmutated variant regions are reportedly the target of nearly half of TCRs that are spike-specific.

TCRdb keeps only in-frame clones here, not all; method: immunoSEQ multiplex PCR. The table has 150,000 to 200,000 clones, roughly nine tenths seen once; the top ten hold under 2%. This receptor was obtained from an adult in good health. The specimen was peripheral blood, collected on day 0 of AZD1222 vaccination.

The CDR3 here is CASSLGGGANYGYTF. The CDR3 DNA is TGTGCCAGCAGCTTAGGCGGCGGAGCTAACTATGGCTACACCTTC. The J gene is TRBJ1-2, the V gene TRBV7-8; D remains unclear. Looked up from germline, CDR1 is SGHVS and CDR2 is FQNEAQ. The CDR3 is made up of 15 amino acids. Trimming removed 1 base from V and 0 bases from J, with 9 bases in between. The whole variable domain, remainder taken from reference TRBV7-8 and TRBJ1-2, is GAGVSQSPRYKVAKRGQDVALRCDPISGHVSLFWYQQALGQGPEFLTYFQNEAQLDKSGLPSDRFFAERPEGSVSTLKIQRTQQEDSAVYLCASSLGGGANYGYTFGSGTRLTVV.